This entry lists 17 T cell receptor beta chains sequenced from one sample in a study of early T cells in non-severe SARS-CoV-2 infection. TCRdb re-derived calls from the 5' RACE reads in MiXCR, one entry per CDR3 protein. The table has approximately 77,000 distinct CDR3 sequences, approximately 12% seen once. Sequencing was performed on whole blood. Source of these receptors: an adult who was a healthcare worker with PCR-confirmed SARS-CoV-2 infection or an uninfected control (not recorded which).

This clonotype was seen at least ten times. The CDR3 protein is CASTQIGAGKQETQYF. The CDR3 bases are TGTGCCAGCACCCAAATAGGTGCCGGCAAACAAGAGACCCAGTACTTC. The chain carries TRBV27 and TRBJ2-5, with D uncertain. Trimming took off 7 bases at V and 2 bases at J, with 20 bases between the two ends. CDR1 MNHEY and CDR2 SMNVEV come from the germline V gene (reference sequence). The CDR3 covers 16 residues.

The gene calls are TRBV2 and TRBJ1-5; weak D call: TRBD1 (6 bases). Germline V gene lookup returns CDR1 SNHLY and CDR2 FYNNEI. The V gene lost 4 bases and the J gene lost 6 bases, with 7 bases spanning the gap. CDR3 length equals 12 residues. The CDR3 DNA reads TGTGCCAGCAGTGCGACAGGTCAGCCCCAGCATTTT. Amino acid sequence: CASSATGQPQHF.

This chain uses TRBV18 with TRBJ2-3; D is unclear. V was cut by 3 bases and J by 10 bases, with 14 bases left in between. The CDR3 extends over 13 amino acids. Germline CDR1 reads KGHSH; CDR2 reads LQKENI. CDR3 bases: TGTGCCAGCTCACCTGGGCCCCCCTGGGCGCAGTATTTT. Translating gives CASSPGPPWAQYF.

This clonotype came up many times. This CDR3 is CSGAGVDKNIQYF. The CDR3, as DNA: TGCAGTGGTGCGGGAGTGGACAAAAACATTCAGTACTTC. V and J are TRBV20-1 and TRBJ2-4; 7 bases map to TRBD2. V was pared by 7 bases and J by 3 bases, with 6 bases of the junction left unmatched. The CDR3 totals 13 residues. From germline, CDR1 is DFQATT and CDR2 SNEGSKA (reference sequence).

The rearrangement joins TRBV5-4 to TRBJ2-2; TRBD1 or TRBD2 may be the D gene (5 bases each). The CDR3 consists of 15 residues. The germline gives CDR1 SGHNT, CDR2 YYREEE (reference sequence). V dropped 0 bases and J dropped 3 bases, with 9 bases sitting between them. Here the CDR3 reads CASSLAGAHTGELFF. CDR3 in DNA: TGTGCCAGCAGCTTGGCCGGGGCACACACCGGGGAGCTGTTTTTT.

This clonotype was observed a handful of times. V and J are TRBV5-1 and TRBJ2-2; TRBD2 matches 8 bases. In germline, CDR1 is SGHRS, CDR2 YFSETQ. J gave up 0 bases and V 4 bases, and 2 bases lay outside the gene matches. The CDR3 runs 15 residues. CDR3 coding DNA: TGCGCCAGCAGCATTAGCGGGGCGAACACCGGGGAGCTGTTTTTT. This gives the protein CASSISGANTGELFF.

This clonotype was recorded once. In this CDR3 the conserved last residue, phenylalanine or tryptophan, is missing, so a read error is likely. V and J are TRBV6-2 or TRBV6-3 and TRBJ2-3; D may be TRBD1 (6 bases). V was pared by 4 bases and J by 10 bases, with 15 bases between. Germline V CDR1 and CDR2: MNHEY, SVGEGT. The CDR3 sequence is 13 residues long. CDR3 DNA: TGTGCCAGCAGTTCCACAGGGCTTAGAGCGCAGTATCTT. Amino acid sequence: CASSSTGLRAQYL.

This clonotype was seen only a few times. The chain recombines TRBV20-1 with TRBJ1-5; D is unclear. Germline V gene sequence: CDR1 DFQATT, CDR2 SNEGSKA (reference sequence). The V end was cut by 1 base, the J end by 5 bases, with 9 bases between. The CDR3 is 13 residues long. The CDR3 DNA reads TGCAGTGCTAGAGGGACGGCTGATCAGCCCCAGCATTTT. Protein sequence: CSARGTADQPQHF.

This rearrangement joins TRBV2 to TRBJ2-1, with D possibly being TRBD1 (5 bases). Germline V gene data show CDR1 as SNHLY and CDR2 as FYNNEI. V gave up 3 bases and J gave up 0 bases, with 9 bases separating them. The CDR3 runs 15 residues. The DNA of the CDR3 is TGTGCCAGCAGTGATCAGGGCCGCTCCTACAATGAGCAGTTCTTC. It encodes CASSDQGRSYNEQFF.

The table lists this clonotype with a few counts. V and J are TRBV9 and TRBJ2-1; 15 bases map to TRBD2. Germline V gene sequence: CDR1 SGDLS, CDR2 YYNGEE. The CDR3 sequence is 19 residues long. J gave up 4 bases and V 4 bases, and 12 bases lay outside the gene matches. Here the CDR3 reads CASSLWTSGRGGPYNEQFF. The CDR3 DNA is TGTGCCAGCAGCCTCTGGACTAGCGGGAGGGGAGGGCCATACAATGAGCAGTTCTTC.

V gene TRBV27 combines with J gene TRBJ2-7, with D perhaps being TRBD1 or TRBD2 (5 bases each). The CDR3 has 15 residues. Trimming took 5 bases from V and 0 from J, leaving 14 bases between them. Germline CDR1 and CDR2: MNHEY and SMNVEV (reference sequence). Here the CDR3 reads CASSRDGVYSYEQYF. Here the CDR3 DNA reads TGTGCCAGCAGTCGGGACGGCGTATACTCCTACGAGCAGTACTTC.

This clonotype was observed a handful of times. The chain employs TRBV30 and TRBJ1-1, with 7 bases that match TRBD1. The V and J ends lost 1 base and 0 bases, in that order; junction bases with no gene match: 5. Germline V lookup: CDR1 GTSNPN, CDR2 SVGIG (reference sequence). The CDR3 consists of 15 residues. DNA for the CDR3: TGTGCCTGGAGTGGGACAGGAGGGATGAACACTGAAGCTTTCTTT. Translating gives CAWSGTGGMNTEAFF.

The V gene is TRBV5-6, the J gene TRBJ1-2, with TRBD1 as a possible D gene (5 bases). Germline loops: CDR1 SGHDT, CDR2 YYEEEE. There are 16 residues in the CDR3. V lost 3 bases and J lost 8, with 23 bases in between. CDR3 DNA sequence: TGTGCCAGCAGCTCAGGTCAGGAAGGAAGGGGAGGAGGCTACACCTTC. Its protein is CASSSGQEGRGGGYTF.

This chain joins TRBV19 and TRBJ1-4, with TRBD1 matching 8 bases. CDR1 and CDR2 from the germline V gene are LNHDA and SQIVND (reference sequence). This CDR3 region has 16 residues. J gave up 4 bases and V 4 bases, and 8 bases lay outside the gene matches. In DNA form, the CDR3 reads TGTGCCAGTAGTAACCCCGGGACAGGCGGTAATGAAAAACTGTTTTTT. The encoded protein is CASSNPGTGGNEKLFF.

This clonotype has a handful of counts. The chain combines TRBV3-1 with TRBJ2-1; D unclear. The germline V gene encodes CDR1 LGHDT and CDR2 YNNKEL (reference sequence). V was pared by 1 base and J by 0 bases, with 10 bases between. The CDR3 is 16 residues long. CDR3 nucleotides: TGTGCCAGCAGCCAAGGCCGGATTAGCTCCTACAATGAGCAGTTCTTC. Translating it yields CASSQGRISSYNEQFF.

The gene calls are TRBV5-4 and TRBJ1-1; no clear D gene. Germline CDR1 SGHNT, CDR2 YYREEE (reference sequence). Trimming took off 2 bases at V and 0 bases at J, with 2 bases between the two ends. This CDR3 has 12 residues. The CDR3 loop reads CASSFLNTEAFF. The CDR3 DNA sequence: TGTGCCAGCAGCTTTCTGAACACTGAAGCTTTCTTT.

In this sample, this clonotype turned up many times. V usage is TRBV28 and J usage is TRBJ2-3; 9 positions match TRBD2. There are 14 residues in the CDR3. Germline V lookup: CDR1 MDHEN, CDR2 SYDVKM. V lost 6 bases and J lost 3; bases outside the gene matches: 4. The CDR3 DNA follows: TGTGCCAGCAGCCTCCTAGCGGGGACAGATACGCAGTATTTT. Translating gives CASSLLAGTDTQYF.